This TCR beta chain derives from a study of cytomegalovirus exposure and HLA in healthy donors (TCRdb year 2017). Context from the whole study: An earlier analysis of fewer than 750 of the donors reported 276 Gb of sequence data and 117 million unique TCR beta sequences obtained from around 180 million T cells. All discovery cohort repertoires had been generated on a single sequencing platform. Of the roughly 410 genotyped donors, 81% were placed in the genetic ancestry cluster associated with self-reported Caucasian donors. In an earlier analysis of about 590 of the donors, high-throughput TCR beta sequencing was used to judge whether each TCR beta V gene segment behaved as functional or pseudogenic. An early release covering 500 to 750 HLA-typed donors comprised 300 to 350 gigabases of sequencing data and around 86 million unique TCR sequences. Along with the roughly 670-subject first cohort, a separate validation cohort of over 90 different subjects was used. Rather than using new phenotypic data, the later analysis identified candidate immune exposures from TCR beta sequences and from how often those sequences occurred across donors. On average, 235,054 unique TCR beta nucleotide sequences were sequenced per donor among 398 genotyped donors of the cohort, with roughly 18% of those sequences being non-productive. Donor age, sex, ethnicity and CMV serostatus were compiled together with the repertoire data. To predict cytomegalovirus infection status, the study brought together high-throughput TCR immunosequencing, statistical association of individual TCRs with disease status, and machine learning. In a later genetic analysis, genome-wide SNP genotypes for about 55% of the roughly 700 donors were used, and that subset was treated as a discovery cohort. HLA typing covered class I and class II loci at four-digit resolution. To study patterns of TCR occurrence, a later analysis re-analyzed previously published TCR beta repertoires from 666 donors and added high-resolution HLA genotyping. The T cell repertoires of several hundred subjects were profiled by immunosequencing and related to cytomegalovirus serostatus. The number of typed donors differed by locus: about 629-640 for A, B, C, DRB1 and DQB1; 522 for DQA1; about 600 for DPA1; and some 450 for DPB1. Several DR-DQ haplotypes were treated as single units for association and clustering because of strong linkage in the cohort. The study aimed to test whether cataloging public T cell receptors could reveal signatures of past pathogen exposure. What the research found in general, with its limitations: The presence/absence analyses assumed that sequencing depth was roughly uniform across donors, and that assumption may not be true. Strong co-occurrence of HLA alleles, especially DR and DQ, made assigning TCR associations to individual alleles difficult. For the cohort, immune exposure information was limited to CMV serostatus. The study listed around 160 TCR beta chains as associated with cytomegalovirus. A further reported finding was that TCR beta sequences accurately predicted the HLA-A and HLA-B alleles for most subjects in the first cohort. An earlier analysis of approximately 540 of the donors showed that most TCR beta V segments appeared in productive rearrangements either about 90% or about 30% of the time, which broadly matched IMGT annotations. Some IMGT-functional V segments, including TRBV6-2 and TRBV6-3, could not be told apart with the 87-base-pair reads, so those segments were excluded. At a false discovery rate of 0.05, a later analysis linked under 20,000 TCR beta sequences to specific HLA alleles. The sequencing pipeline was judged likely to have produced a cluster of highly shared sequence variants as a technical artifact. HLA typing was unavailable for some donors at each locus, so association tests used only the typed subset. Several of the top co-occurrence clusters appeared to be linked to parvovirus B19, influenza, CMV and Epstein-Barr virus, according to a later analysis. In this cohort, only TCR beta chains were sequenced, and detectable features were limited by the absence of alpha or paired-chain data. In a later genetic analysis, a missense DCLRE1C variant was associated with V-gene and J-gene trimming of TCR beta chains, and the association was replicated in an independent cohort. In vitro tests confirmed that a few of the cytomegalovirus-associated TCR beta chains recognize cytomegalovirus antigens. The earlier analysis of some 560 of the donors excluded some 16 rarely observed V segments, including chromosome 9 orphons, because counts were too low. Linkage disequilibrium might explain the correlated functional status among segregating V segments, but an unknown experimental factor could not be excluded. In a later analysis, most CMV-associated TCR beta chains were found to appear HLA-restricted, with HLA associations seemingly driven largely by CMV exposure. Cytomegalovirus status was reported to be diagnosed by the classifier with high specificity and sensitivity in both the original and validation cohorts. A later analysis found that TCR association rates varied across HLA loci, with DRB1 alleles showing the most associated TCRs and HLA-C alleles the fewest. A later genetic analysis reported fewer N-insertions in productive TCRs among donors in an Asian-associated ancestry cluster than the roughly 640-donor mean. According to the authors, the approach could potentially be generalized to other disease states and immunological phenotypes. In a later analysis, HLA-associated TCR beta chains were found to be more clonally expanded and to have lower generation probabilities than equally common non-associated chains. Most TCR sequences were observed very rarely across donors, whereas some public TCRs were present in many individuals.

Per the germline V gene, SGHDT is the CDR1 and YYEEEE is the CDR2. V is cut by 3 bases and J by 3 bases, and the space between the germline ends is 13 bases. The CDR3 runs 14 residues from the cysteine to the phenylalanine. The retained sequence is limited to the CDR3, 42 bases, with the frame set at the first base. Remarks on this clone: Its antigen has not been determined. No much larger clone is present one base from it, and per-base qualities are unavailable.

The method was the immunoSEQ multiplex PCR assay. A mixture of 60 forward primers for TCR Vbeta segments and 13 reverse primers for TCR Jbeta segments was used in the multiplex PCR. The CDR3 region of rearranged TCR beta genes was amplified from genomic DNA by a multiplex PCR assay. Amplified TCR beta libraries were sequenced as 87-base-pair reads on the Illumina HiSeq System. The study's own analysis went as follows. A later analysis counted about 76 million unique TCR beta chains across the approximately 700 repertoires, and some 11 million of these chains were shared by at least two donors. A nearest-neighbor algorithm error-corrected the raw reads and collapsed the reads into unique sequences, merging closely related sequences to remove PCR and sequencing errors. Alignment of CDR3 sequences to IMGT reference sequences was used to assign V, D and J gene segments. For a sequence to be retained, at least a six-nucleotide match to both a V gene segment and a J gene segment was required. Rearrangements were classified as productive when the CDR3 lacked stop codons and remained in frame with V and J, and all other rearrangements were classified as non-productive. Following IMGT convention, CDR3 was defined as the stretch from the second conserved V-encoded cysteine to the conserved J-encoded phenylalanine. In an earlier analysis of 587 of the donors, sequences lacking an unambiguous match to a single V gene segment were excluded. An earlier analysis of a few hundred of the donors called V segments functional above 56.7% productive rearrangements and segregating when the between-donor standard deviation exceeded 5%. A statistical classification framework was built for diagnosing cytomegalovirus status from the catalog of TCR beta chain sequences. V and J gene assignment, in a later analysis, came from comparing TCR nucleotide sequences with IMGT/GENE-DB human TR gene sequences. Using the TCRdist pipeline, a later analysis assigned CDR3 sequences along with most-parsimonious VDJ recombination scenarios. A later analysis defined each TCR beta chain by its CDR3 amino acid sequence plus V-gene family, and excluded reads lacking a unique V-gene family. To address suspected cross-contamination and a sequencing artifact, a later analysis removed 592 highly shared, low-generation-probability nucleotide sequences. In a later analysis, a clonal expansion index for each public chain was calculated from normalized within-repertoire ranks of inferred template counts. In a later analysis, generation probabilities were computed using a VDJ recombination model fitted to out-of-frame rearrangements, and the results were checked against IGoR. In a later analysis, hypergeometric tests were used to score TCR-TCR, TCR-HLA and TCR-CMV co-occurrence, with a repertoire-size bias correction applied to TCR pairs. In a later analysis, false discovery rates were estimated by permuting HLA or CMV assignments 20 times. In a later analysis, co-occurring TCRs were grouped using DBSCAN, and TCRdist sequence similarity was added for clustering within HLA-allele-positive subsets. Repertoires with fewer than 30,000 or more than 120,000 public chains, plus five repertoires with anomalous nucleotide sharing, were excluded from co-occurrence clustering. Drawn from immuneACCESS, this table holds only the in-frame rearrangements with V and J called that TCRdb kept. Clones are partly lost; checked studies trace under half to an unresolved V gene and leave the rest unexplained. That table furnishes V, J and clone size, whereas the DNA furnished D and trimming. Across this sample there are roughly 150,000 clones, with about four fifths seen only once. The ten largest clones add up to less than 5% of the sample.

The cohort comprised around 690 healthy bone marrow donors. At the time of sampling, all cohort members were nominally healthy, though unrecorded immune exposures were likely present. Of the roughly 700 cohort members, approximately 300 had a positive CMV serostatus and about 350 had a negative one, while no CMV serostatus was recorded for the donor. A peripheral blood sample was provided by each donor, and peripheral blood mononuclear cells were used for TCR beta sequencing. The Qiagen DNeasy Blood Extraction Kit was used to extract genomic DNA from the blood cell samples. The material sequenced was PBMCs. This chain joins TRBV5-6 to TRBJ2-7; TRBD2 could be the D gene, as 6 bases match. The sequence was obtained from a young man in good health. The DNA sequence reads TGTGCCAGCAGCTCCGGGACTCCCAGCTACGAGCAGTACTTC. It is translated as CASSSGTPSYEQYF.